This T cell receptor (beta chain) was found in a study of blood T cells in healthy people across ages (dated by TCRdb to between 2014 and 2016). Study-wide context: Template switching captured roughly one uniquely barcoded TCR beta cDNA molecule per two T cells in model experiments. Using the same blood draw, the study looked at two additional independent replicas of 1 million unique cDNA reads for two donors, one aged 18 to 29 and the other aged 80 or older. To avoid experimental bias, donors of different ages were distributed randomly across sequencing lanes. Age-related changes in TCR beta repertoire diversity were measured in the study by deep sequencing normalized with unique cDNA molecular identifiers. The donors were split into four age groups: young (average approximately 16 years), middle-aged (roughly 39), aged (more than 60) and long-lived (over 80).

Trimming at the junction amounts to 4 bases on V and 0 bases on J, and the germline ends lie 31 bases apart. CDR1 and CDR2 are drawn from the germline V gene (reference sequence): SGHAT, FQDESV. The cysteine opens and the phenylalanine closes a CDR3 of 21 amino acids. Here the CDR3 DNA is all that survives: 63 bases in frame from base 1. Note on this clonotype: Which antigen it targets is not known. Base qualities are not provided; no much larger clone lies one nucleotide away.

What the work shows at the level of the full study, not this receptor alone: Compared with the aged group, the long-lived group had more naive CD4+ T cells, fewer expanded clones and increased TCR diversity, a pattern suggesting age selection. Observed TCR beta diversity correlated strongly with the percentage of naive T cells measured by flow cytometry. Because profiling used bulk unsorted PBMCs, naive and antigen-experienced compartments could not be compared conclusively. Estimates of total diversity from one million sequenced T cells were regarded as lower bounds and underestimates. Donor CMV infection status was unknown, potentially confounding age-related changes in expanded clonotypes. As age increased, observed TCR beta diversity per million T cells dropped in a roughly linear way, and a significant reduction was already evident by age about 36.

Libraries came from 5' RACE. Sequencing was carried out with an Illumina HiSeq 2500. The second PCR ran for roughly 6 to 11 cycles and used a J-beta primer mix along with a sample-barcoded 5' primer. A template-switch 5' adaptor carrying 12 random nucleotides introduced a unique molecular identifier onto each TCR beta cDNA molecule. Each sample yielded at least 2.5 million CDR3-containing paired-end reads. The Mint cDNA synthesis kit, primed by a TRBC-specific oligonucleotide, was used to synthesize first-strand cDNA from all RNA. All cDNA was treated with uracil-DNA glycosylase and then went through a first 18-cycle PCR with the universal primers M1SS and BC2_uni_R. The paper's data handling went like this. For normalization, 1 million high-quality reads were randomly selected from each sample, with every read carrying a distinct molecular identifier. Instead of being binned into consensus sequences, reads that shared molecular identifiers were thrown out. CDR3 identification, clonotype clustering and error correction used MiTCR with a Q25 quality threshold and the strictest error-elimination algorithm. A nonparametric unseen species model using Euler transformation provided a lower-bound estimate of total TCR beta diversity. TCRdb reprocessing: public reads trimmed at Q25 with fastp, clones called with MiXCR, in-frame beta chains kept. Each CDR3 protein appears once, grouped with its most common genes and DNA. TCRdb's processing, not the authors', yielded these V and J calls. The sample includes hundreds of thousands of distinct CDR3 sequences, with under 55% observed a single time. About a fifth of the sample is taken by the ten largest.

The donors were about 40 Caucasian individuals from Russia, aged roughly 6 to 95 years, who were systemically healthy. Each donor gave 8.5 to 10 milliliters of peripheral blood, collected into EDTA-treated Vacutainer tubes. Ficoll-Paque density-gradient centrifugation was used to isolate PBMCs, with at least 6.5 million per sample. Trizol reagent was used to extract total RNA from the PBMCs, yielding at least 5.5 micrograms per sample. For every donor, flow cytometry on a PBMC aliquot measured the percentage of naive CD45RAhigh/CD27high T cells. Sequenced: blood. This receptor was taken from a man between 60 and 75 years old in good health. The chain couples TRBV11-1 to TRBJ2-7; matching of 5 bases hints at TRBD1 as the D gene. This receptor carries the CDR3 CASSSTLTPVKRQTFSYEQYF. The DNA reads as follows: TGTGCCAGCAGCTCAACTTTGACCCCTGTCAAGAGACAGACCTTCTCCTACGAGCAGTACTTC.